Listed here are 9 T cell receptor beta chains from one sample, sequenced in a study of cytomegalovirus exposure and HLA in healthy donors. PCR amplification relied on 60 Vbeta primers (plus 13 Jbeta primers). The method was immunoSEQ multiplex PCR; TCRdb's version includes in-frame clones alone and lacks a portion of them. Recorded for this sample: some 80,000 clones. Sequenced input: PBMCs. The source of these receptors is a woman aged 25 to 45 in good health and CMV-seronegative.

The rearrangement joins TRBV30 to TRBJ1-1; D is uncertain. Trimming took off 2 bases at V and 0 bases at J, with 10 bases between the two ends. Germline V lookup: CDR1 GTSNPN, CDR2 SVGIG (reference sequence). The CDR3 runs 14 residues. DNA of the CDR3: TGTGCCTGGAGTCTAGGAAATATGAACACTGAAGCTTTCTTT. Protein product: CAWSLGNMNTEAFF. The full variable domain, its missing parts supplied by reference TRBV30 and TRBJ1-1, is SQTIHQWPATLVQPVGSPLSLECTVEGTSNPNLYWYRQAAGRGLQLLFYSVGIGQISSEVPQNLSASRPQDRQFILSSKKLLLSDSGFYLCAWSLGNMNTEAFFGQGTRLTVV.

This rearrangement joins TRBV18 to TRBJ2-1; D not certain. The CDR3 has 13 residues. From germline, CDR1 is KGHSH and CDR2 LQKENI. The V and J ends lost 2 bases and 5 bases respectively, with 7 bases between them. The CDR3 loop reads CASSPSSDNEQFF. CDR3 nucleotides: TGTGCCAGCTCACCAAGCAGCGACAATGAGCAGTTCTTC.

The V and J genes are TRBV6-1 and TRBJ1-1, with 11 nucleotides matching TRBD1. This CDR3 contains 15 residues. V dropped 7 bases and J dropped 5; count of bases not matched to a gene: 9. Germline V CDR1 and CDR2: MNHNS, SASEGT. This CDR3 reads CASTPRTGGKTEAFF. The CDR3 DNA follows: TGTGCCAGCACCCCCCGGACAGGGGGCAAGACTGAAGCTTTCTTT.

The chain is built from TRBV5-1 and TRBJ2-1, with D perhaps TRBD2 (5 bases). CDR3 length: 17 amino acids. The ends were cut back, 4 bases at V and 3 bases at J, with 20 bases in the middle. Germline CDR1 is SGHRS and CDR2 is YFSETQ. This CDR3 reads CASSPGLLRARYNEQFF. The CDR3, as DNA: TGCGCCAGCAGCCCAGGACTTCTTCGAGCTCGCTACAATGAGCAGTTCTTC. Looking up the rest from reference TRBV5-1 and TRBJ2-1 gives the full variable domain: KAGVTQTPRYLIKTRGQQVTLSCSPISGHRSVSWYQQTPGQGLQFLFEYFSETQRNKGNFPGRFSGRQFSNSRSEMNVSTLELGDSALYLCASSPGLLRARYNEQFFGPGTRLTVL.

V and J are TRBV5-1 and TRBJ1-2; no clear D gene. The ends were cut back, 5 bases at V and 10 bases at J, with 18 bases in the middle. Per the germline V gene, CDR1 is SGHRS and CDR2 is YFSETQ. The CDR3 is 13 amino acids. The CDR3 nucleotides are TGCGCCAGCAGTCAACCGGGATCAGGCTACTACACCTTC. This encodes CASSQPGSGYYTF.

V is TRBV5-1 and J is TRBJ2-7; possible D gene TRBD2, 6 bases. The CDR3 length is 12 residues. The V end lost 0 bases, the J end lost 9 bases, and 10 bases lay between the germline ends. Germline loops: CDR1 SGHRS, CDR2 YFSETQ. CDR3 sequence reads: CASSLAGERQYF. In nucleotides, the CDR3 is TGCGCCAGCAGCTTGGCGGGGGAGCGGCAGTACTTC.

The rearrangement joins TRBV7-2 to TRBJ2-5, with D tentatively TRBD2 (6 bases). Germline loops: CDR1 SGHTA, CDR2 FQGNSA. CDR3 length: 15 residues. V was shortened by 5 bases and J by 5 bases, with 18 bases between the two germline ends. The CDR3 loop reads CASSLGDSWVETQYF. DNA of the CDR3: TGTGCCAGCAGCCTAGGGGACTCCTGGGTGGAGACCCAGTACTTC.

V is TRBV13 and J is TRBJ2-7, with 9 bases lining up with TRBD2. The CDR3 sequence is 14 residues long. V lost 5 bases and J lost 2; bases outside the gene matches: 4. Germline V gene lookup returns CDR1 PRHDT and CDR2 FYEKMQ (reference sequence). This CDR3 reads CASSRGLAPYEQYF. The CDR3 coding sequence is TGTGCCAGCAGCCGGGGACTAGCTCCCTACGAGCAGTACTTC.

This chain links TRBV27 with TRBJ1-4; possible D gene TRBD1, 5 bases. The CDR3 consists of 12 residues. The germline gives CDR1 MNHEY, CDR2 SMNVEV (reference sequence). V shed 6 bases and J shed 10 bases, with 12 bases lying between them. The CDR3: CASSPGGGKLFF. Written as DNA, the CDR3 is TGTGCCAGCAGCCCGGGGGGGGGAAAACTGTTTTTT. The full variable domain, rest sourced from reference TRBV27 and TRBJ1-4, is EAQVTQNPRYLITVTGKKLTVTCSQNMNHEYMSWYRQDPGLGLRQIYYSMNVEVTDKGDVPEGYKVSRKEKRNFPLILESPSPNQTSLYFCASSPGGGKLFFGSGTQLSVL.